These 2 T cell receptor beta chains were sequenced from one sample in a study of response to subunit inactivated influenza vaccine (dated by TCRdb to between 2018 and 2020). Library generation was performed with RT-PCR. These reads were obtained on an Illumina HiSeq 2500. TCRdb applied fastp at Q25 and MiXCR to the public reads, then kept only in-frame beta chains. Duplicate CDR3 protein sequences are folded into a single record with the most common DNA and genes. Within this sample are about 540,000 distinct CDR3 sequences, with 14% of them counted one time only. The top ten hold approximately 10% of the sample. The input for sequencing was PBMCs from blood, taken less than 13 days after vaccination. The receptor set was obtained from a middle-aged man who received an inactivated influenza vaccine. Donor details come from another sample of the same person, matched by shared clones.

J is TRBJ2-7 and V is TRBV2; possibly TRBD2 for D (5 bases). This CDR3 spans 13 amino acids. CDR1 is SNHLY, CDR2 FYNNEI, per germline. With 10 bases removed from V and 3 bases from J, the gap between germline ends came to 16 bases. CDR3 coding DNA: TGTGCCACCGCACCGACACTAGGCTACGAGCAGTACTTC. This translates into CATAPTLGYEQYF.

This clonotype came up a few times. In DNA form, the CDR3 reads TGTGCCAGCAGCTTTGGGTTGGGAGGCGCCTACAATGAGCAGTTCTTC. It encodes CASSFGLGGAYNEQFF. The V gene is TRBV5-5, the J gene TRBJ2-1; possible D gene TRBD2, 6 bases. CDR3 length equals 16 residues. Germline assignment: CDR1 SGHKS and CDR2 YYEKEE (reference sequence). V lost 2 bases, J lost 2 bases, and 14 bases lay in between.